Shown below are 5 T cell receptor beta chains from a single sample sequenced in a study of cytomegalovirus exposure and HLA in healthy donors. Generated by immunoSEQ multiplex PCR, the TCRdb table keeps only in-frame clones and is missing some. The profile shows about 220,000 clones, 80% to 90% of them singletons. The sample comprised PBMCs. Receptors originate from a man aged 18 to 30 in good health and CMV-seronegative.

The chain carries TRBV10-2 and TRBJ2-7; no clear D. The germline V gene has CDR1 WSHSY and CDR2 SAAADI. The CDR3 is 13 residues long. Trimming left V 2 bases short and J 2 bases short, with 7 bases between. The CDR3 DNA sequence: TGCGCCAGCAGTGAGGCGGCAACCTACGAGCAGTACTTC. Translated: CASSEAATYEQYF.

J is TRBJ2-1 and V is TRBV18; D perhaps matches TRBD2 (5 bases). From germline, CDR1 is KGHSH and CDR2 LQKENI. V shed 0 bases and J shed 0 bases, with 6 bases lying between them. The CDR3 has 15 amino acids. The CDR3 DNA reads TGTGCCAGCTCACCACCACGGGGCTCCTACAATGAGCAGTTCTTC. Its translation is CASSPPRGSYNEQFF.

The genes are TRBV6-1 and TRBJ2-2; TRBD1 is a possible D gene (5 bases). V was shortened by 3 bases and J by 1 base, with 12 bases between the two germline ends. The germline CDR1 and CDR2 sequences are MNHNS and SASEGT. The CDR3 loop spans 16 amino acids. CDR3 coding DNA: TGTGCCAGCAGTGACGGAAACAGGCTGAACACCGGGGAGCTGTTTTTT. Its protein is CASSDGNRLNTGELFF.

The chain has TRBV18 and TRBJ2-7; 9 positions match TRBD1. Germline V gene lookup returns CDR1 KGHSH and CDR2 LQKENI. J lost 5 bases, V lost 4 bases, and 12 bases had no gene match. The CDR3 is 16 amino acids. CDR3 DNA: TGTGCCAGCTCACTGGGCGTGGGACAGGGCTCGAACGAGCAGTACTTC. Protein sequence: CASSLGVGQGSNEQYF.

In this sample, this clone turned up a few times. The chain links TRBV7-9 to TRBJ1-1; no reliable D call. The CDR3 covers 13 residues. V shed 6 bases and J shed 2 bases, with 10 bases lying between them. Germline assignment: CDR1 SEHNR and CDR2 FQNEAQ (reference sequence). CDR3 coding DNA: TGTGCCAGCAGGCTACAGCCAAACACTGAAGCTTTCTTT. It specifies CASRLQPNTEAFF.